Following are 2 T cell receptor beta chains from one sample sequenced in a study of T-cell memory formation after mild COVID-19. TCRdb reprocessed the 5' RACE reads via MiXCR and lists one record per CDR3 protein. The table shows a few hundred thousand distinct CDR3 sequences, with roughly 15% occurring only once. The specimen sequenced was PBMCs or a T cell subset sorted from them (not recorded which). The receptors derive from a man between 18 and 29 years old who had mild COVID-19 (a few samples of this study predate the infection). Cell type and time point are not known.

The V and J genes are TRBV4-3 and TRBJ2-1; TRBD2 matches 13 bases. V shed 4 bases and J 4 bases; nucleotides not matched to a gene: 4. There are 16 residues in the CDR3. Germline V gives CDR1 LGHNA, CDR2 YSLEER. The CDR3 nucleotides read TGCGCCAGCAGCCGCCAACTAGCGGGGGGGTACAATGAGCAGTTCTTC. It is translated as CASSRQLAGGYNEQFF.

This clonotype was recorded at least ten times. The V gene is TRBV3-1, the J gene TRBJ2-1, with 8 bases matching TRBD2. The V gene end was trimmed by 2 bases and the J gene end by 3 bases; junction bases not matched to a gene: 3. This CDR3 has 15 amino acids. Germline V gives CDR1 LGHDT, CDR2 YNNKEL (reference sequence). In nucleotides, the CDR3 is TGTGCCAGCAGCCAAACGGGAGGGTTCTACAATGAGCAGTTCTTC. Its translation is CASSQTGGFYNEQFF.